This TCR beta chain appears in the sequencing data of a study of T cell repertoires in cytomegalovirus infection. Study findings and constraints: Adding up the frequency of public TCR beta families identified people who carried CMV plus the relevant HLA.

TCRdb ran MiXCR on the reads and lists one entry per CDR3 protein. The sample lists 700,000 to 950,000 distinct CDR3 sequences, about 30% occurring once. The CDR3 contains 12 residues. V was pared by 5 bases and J by 4 bases, with 9 bases between. This clonotype showed up just a few times. Its antigen is still unknown. This sequence originates from a human donor in good health (CMV status not recorded). Some clones in this sample may be carry-over from other donors' samples. This rearrangement joins TRBV7-1 to TRBJ2-7, with no clear D. TRBV7-1 is assigned to the ORF class and has an uncertain function. This material consisted of cultured CD8+ T cells from PBMCs, taken from culture after CMV antigen stimulation. The CDR3 reads CASSREVYEQYV. The CDR3 DNA is TGTGCCAGCAGCCGAGAGGTTTACGAGCAGTACGTC.